This entry features one TCR beta chain sequence. The sample originates from a study of blood T cell repertoires in COVID-19. For the study at large: The samples span acute and convalescent COVID-19 from the United States, Italy and Spain. Sources were T cells, B-cell-depleted T cells, or PBMCs; the material itself was cDNA or gDNA.

With V trimmed by 2 bases and J by 4 bases, 6 bases remained unmatched. Germline V gene lookup returns CDR1 LNHDA and CDR2 SQIVND (reference sequence). The CDR3 totals 16 residues. How the authors handled the data: Estimation of nucleated cell counts was performed using reference gene primer amplification. Libraries were prepared by immunoSEQ multiplex PCR; TCRdb keeps only in-frame clonotypes and omits some of them. V and J calls plus clone size are reproduced from that table; the DNA served to infer D and trimming. The data show roughly 360,000 clones, approximately 77% seen once. Sequenced: peripheral blood. This sequence originates from a human donor with acute or convalescent COVID-19. The donor label of this sample is uncertain. The chain uses TRBV19 and TRBJ2-5; TRBD1 agrees at 11 bases. This CDR3 is CASSIRRTGGRETQYF. In nucleotides, the CDR3 is TGTGCCAGTAGTATAAGGAGGACAGGGGGCCGAGAGACCCAGTACTTC. Supplemented by reference TRBV19 and TRBJ2-5, the full variable domain reads DGGITQSPKYLFRKEGQNVTLSCEQNLNHDAMYWYRQDPGQGLRLIYYSQIVNDFQKGDIAEGYSVSREKKESFPLTVTSAQKNPTAFYLCASSIRRTGGRETQYFGPGTRLLVL.